These T cell receptor beta chains were read from a single sample in a study of monozygotic twins with cystic fibrosis. This table comes from immunoSEQ multiplex PCR, and its TCRdb copy is limited to in-frame clones, with some not included. Altogether tens of thousands of clones are present, under 90% being singletons, with the ten largest covering roughly 1.8%. The specimen was blood. The receptors derive from a girl aged 2 to 10 with cystic fibrosis. The CDR3 runs from the conserved cysteine through the conserved F or W. D genes are given only for firm matches. Clone size is not always given. Where it is, it says once, few, many or a class for expanded clones.

v_call: TRBV5-1; j_call: TRBJ1-2; d_call: TRBD1; clone_size: .; cdr3_aa: CASSDRGGYGYTF; cdr3_nt: TGCGCCAGTTCAGACAGGGGAGGGTATGGCTACACCTTC
v_call: TRBV30; j_call: TRBJ2-7; d_call: TRBD1; clone_size: .; cdr3_aa: CAWKRQGVPYEQYF; cdr3_nt: TGTGCCTGGAAAAGACAGGGGGTCCCCTACGAGCAGTACTTC
v_call: TRBV11-1; j_call: TRBJ2-3; d_call: TRBD1; clone_size: .; cdr3_aa: CASSLWSQTGEAITDTQYF; cdr3_nt: TGTGCCAGCAGCTTATGGTCACAGACAGGGGAAGCTATCACAGATACGCAGTATTTT
v_call: TRBV27; j_call: TRBJ1-5; d_call: TRBD1; clone_size: .; cdr3_aa: CASSPTGGENQPQHF; cdr3_nt: TGTGCCAGCAGCCCGACAGGGGGAGAGAATCAGCCCCAGCATTTT
v_call: TRBV20-1; j_call: TRBJ1-1; d_call: .; clone_size: few; cdr3_aa: CSARGAAEAFF; cdr3_nt: TGCAGTGCTAGAGGGGCTGCCGAAGCTTTCTTT
v_call: TRBV2; j_call: TRBJ2-3; d_call: .; clone_size: .; cdr3_aa: CASTFPIRIISTDTQYF; cdr3_nt: TGTGCCAGCACTTTCCCTATCCGGATTATAAGCACAGATACGCAGTATTTT
v_call: TRBV5-1; j_call: TRBJ1-1; d_call: .; clone_size: once; cdr3_aa: CASSYGWGTEAFF; cdr3_nt: TGCGCCAGCAGTTATGGGTGGGGCACTGAAGCTTTCTTT
v_call: TRBV6-6; j_call: TRBJ2-7; d_call: TRBD2; clone_size: .; cdr3_aa: CASRGLAGLGEQYF; cdr3_nt: TGTGCCAGCAGAGGGCTAGCGGGGCTTGGCGAGCAGTACTTC
v_call: TRBV7-7; j_call: TRBJ2-5; d_call: TRBD2; clone_size: .; cdr3_aa: CASSYSGGAGAETQYF; cdr3_nt: TGTGCCAGCAGCTATAGCGGGGGGGCCGGGGCAGAGACCCAGTACTTC
v_call: TRBV29-1; j_call: TRBJ1-1; d_call: .; clone_size: .; cdr3_aa: CSVEGRLNTEAFF; cdr3_nt: TGCAGCGTTGAGGGCCGGCTCAACACTGAAGCTTTCTTT
v_call: TRBV29-1; j_call: TRBJ2-5; d_call: TRBD2; clone_size: .; cdr3_aa: CSVDRTSGGETQYF; cdr3_nt: TGCAGCGTTGATCGGACTAGCGGTGGTGAGACCCAGTACTTC
v_call: TRBV6-1; j_call: TRBJ2-7; d_call: .; clone_size: .; cdr3_aa: CASSEVSREPSEQYF; cdr3_nt: TGTGCCAGCAGTGAAGTGAGCAGGGAACCCTCCGAGCAGTACTTC
v_call: TRBV4-1; j_call: TRBJ2-3; d_call: .; clone_size: .; cdr3_aa: CASSQGLLEDTQYF; cdr3_nt: TGCGCCAGCAGCCAAGGACTACTGGAGGATACGCAGTATTTT
v_call: TRBV14; j_call: TRBJ1-4; d_call: TRBD1; clone_size: .; cdr3_aa: CASSLVTGGAGEKLFF; cdr3_nt: TGTGCCAGCAGCCTCGTCACAGGGGGCGCTGGGGAAAAACTGTTTTTT
v_call: TRBV7-2; j_call: TRBJ2-7; d_call: .; clone_size: .; cdr3_aa: CASSLARGTTGAYEQYF; cdr3_nt: TGTGCCAGCAGCTTAGCGCGGGGGACAACTGGGGCCTACGAGCAGTACTTC
v_call: TRBV6-5; j_call: TRBJ2-3; d_call: .; clone_size: .; cdr3_aa: CASKPAFSTDTQYF; cdr3_nt: TGTGCCAGCAAGCCAGCGTTTAGCACAGATACGCAGTATTTT
v_call: TRBV4-1; j_call: TRBJ2-7; d_call: .; clone_size: .; cdr3_aa: CASSQLWGEQYF; cdr3_nt: TGCGCCAGCAGCCAATTGTGGGGCGAGCAGTACTTC
v_call: TRBV6-1; j_call: TRBJ2-3; d_call: TRBD1; clone_size: .; cdr3_aa: CASSVRRTGGTDTQYF; cdr3_nt: TGTGCCAGCAGTGTTCGCCGGACAGGGGGCACAGATACGCAGTATTTT
v_call: TRBV4-2; j_call: TRBJ2-1; d_call: TRBD2; clone_size: .; cdr3_aa: CASSRGLAGENNEQFF; cdr3_nt: TGTGCCAGCAGCCGAGGACTAGCGGGCGAGAACAATGAGCAGTTCTTC
v_call: TRBV4-1; j_call: TRBJ2-3; d_call: .; clone_size: .; cdr3_aa: CASSQAMPSTDTQYF; cdr3_nt: TGCGCCAGCAGCCAAGCGATGCCAAGCACAGATACGCAGTATTTT
v_call: TRBV6-5; j_call: TRBJ1-1; d_call: .; clone_size: .; cdr3_aa: CASSYRQLTFF; cdr3_nt: TGTGCCAGCAGTTACAGGCAGTTAACTTTCTTT
v_call: TRBV7-2; j_call: TRBJ2-5; d_call: TRBD2; clone_size: .; cdr3_aa: CASSLSGGAGQETQYF; cdr3_nt: TGTGCCAGCAGTCTAAGCGGGGGGGCCGGACAAGAGACCCAGTACTTC
v_call: TRBV4-1; j_call: TRBJ2-1; d_call: .; clone_size: .; cdr3_aa: CASSQAGHEQFF; cdr3_nt: TGCGCCAGCAGCCAAGCTGGGCATGAGCAGTTCTTC
v_call: TRBV9; j_call: TRBJ1-2; d_call: .; clone_size: few; cdr3_aa: CASSPMGGDYGYTF; cdr3_nt: TGTGCCAGCAGCCCCATGGGGGGCGACTATGGCTACACCTTC
v_call: TRBV5-1; j_call: TRBJ2-3; d_call: TRBD1; clone_size: .; cdr3_aa: CASSLLRTGNTDTQYF; cdr3_nt: TGCGCCAGCAGCTTGTTGAGGACAGGGAACACAGATACGCAGTATTTT
v_call: TRBV5-4; j_call: TRBJ1-2; d_call: TRBD1; clone_size: .; cdr3_aa: CASSLGDRAEGIGYTF; cdr3_nt: TGTGCCAGCAGCCTAGGAGACAGGGCGGAGGGTATCGGCTACACCTTC
v_call: TRBV7-9; j_call: TRBJ2-1; d_call: TRBD2; clone_size: .; cdr3_aa: CASSLWRGGPSNEQFF; cdr3_nt: TGTGCCAGCAGCTTATGGCGGGGGGGCCCGTCGAATGAGCAGTTCTTC